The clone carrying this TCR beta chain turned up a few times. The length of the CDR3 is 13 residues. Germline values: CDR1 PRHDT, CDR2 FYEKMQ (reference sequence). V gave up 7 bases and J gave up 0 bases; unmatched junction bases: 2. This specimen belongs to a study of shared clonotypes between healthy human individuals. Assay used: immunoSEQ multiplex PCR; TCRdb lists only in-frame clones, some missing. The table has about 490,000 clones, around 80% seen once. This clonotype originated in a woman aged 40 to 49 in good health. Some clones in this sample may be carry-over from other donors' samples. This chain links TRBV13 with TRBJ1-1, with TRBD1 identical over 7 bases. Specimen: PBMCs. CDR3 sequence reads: CASTRGMNTEAFF. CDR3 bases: TGTGCCAGCACCAGGGGGATGAACACTGAAGCTTTCTTT.